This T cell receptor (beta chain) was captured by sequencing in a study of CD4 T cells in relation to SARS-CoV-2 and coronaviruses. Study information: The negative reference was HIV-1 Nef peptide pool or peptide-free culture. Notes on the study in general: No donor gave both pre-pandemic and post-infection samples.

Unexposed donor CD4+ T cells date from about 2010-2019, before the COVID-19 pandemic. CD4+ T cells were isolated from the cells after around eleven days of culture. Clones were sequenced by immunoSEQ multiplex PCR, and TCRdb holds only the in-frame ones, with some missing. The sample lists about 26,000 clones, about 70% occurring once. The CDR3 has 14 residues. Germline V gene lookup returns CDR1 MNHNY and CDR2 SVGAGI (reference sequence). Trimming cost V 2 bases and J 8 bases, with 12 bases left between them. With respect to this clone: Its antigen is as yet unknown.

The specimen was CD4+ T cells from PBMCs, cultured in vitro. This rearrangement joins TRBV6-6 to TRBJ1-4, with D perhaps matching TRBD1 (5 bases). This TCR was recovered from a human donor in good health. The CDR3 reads CASSYKGLEEKLFF. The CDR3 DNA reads TGTGCCAGCAGTTACAAGGGACTTGAGGAAAAACTGTTTTTT.